This entry concerns a single T cell receptor beta chain. Treatment of the sample: 15 to 20 received Ad26.COV2.S at low or high dose, single or two shots; roughly five received placebo; per-sample allocation not given. Specimen acquisition occurred on day 63 following the initial vaccine or placebo injection. Clones were read by immunoSEQ multiplex PCR, and TCRdb kept only the in-frame ones, dropping some. The sample includes approximately 460,000 clones, roughly nine tenths of them seen just once. The source of the sample is a study of Ad26.COV2.S vaccination and SARS-CoV-2 variants. Across the study: The study gave Ad26.COV2.S intramuscularly, once or twice 56 days apart.

The CDR3 is 15 residues long. J gave up 6 bases and V 2 bases, and 8 bases lay outside the gene matches. Germline CDR1 is SGHRS and CDR2 is YFSETQ. This sequence was found in a person between 18 and 59 years old who received the Ad26.COV2.S COVID-19 vaccine or a placebo. This material consisted of peripheral blood, taken in a trial of Ad26.COV2.S vaccine versus placebo. V and J are TRBV5-1 and TRBJ1-1; the match to TRBD1 covers 9 bases. This CDR3 is CASSLPSGQGSEAFF. The CDR3 DNA reads as TGCGCCAGCAGCTTACCCTCAGGACAGGGGTCTGAAGCTTTCTTT.